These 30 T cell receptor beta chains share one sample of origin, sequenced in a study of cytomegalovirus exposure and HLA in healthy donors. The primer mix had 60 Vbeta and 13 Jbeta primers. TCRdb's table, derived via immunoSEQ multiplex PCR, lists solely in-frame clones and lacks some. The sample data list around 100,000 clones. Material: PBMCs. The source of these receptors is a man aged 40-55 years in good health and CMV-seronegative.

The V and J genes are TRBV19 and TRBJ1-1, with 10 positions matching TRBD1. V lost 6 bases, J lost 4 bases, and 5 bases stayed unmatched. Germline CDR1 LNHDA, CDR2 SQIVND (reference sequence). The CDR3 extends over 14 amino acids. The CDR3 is CASSSTGGGTEAFF. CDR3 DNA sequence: TGTGCCAGTAGCTCGACAGGGGGCGGCACTGAAGCTTTCTTT.

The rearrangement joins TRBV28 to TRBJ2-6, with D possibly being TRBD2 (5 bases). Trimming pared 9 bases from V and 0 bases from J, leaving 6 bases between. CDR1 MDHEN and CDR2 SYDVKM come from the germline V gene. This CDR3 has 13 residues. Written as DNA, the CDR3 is TGTGCCAGTGGAGGCTCTGGGGCCAACGTCCTGACTTTC. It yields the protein CASGGSGANVLTF.

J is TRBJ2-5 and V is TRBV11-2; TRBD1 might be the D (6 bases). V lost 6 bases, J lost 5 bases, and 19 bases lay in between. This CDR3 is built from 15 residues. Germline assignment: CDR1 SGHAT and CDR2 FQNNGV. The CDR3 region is CASSTGTYGGETQYF. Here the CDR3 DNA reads TGTGCCAGCAGTACCGGGACATACGGCGGGGAGACCCAGTACTTC.

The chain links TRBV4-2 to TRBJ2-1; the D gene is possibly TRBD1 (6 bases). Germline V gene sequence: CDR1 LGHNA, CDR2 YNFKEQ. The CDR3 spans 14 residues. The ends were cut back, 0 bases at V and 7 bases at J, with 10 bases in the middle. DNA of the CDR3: TGTGCCAGCAGCCAAGACGCCCAGGGGAATGAGCAGTTCTTC. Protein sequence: CASSQDAQGNEQFF.

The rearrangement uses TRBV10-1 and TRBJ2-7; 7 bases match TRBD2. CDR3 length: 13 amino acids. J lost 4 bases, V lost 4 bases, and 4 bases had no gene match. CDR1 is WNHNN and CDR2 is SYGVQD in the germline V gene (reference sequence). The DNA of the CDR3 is TGCGCCAGCAGTGGGCGGGGGACTTACGAGCAGTACTTC. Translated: CASSGRGTYEQYF.

CDR3 sequence (DNA): TGTGCCAGCAGTTGGGGTCGACAGCCCAATCAGCCCCAGCATTTT. Translating gives CASSWGRQPNQPQHF. This sequence joins TRBV6-5 and TRBJ1-5; D possibly corresponds to TRBD1 (5 bases). CDR3 size: 15 residues. Trimming stripped 4 bases from V and 3 bases from J, with 13 bases between. Germline assignment: CDR1 MNHEY and CDR2 SVGAGI.

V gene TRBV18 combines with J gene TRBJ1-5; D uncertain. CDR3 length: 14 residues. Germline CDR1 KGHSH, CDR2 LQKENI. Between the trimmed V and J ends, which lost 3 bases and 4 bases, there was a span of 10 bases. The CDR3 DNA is TGTGCCAGCTCACCTCCGTCCTCTAATCAGCCCCAGCATTTT. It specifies CASSPPSSNQPQHF.

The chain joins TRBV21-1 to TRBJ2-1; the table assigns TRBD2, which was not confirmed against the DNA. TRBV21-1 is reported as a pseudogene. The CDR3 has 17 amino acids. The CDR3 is CASSKGRGTSGSNEQFF. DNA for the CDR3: TGTGCCAGCAGCAAAGGGAGGGGGACTAGCGGGAGTAATGAGCAGTTCTTC.

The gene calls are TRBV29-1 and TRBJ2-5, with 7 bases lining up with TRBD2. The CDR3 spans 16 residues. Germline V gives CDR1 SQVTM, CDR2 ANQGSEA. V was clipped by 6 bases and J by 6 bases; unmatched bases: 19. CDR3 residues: CSVRASRWEGWQTQYF. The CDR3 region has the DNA TGCAGCGTAAGAGCCTCACGTTGGGAGGGGTGGCAGACCCAGTACTTC.

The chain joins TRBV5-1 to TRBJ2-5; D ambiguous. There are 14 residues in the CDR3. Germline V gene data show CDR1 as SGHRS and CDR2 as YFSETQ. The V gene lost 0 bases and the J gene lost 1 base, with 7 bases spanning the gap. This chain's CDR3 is CASSLERSQETQYF. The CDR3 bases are TGCGCCAGCAGCTTGGAAAGGAGCCAAGAGACCCAGTACTTC.

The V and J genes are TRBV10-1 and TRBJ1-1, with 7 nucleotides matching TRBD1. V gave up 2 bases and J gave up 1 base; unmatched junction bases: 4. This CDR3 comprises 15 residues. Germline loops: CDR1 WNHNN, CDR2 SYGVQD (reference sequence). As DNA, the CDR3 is TGCGCCAGCAGTGAGAACAGGGGAGAGAACACTGAAGCTTTCTTT. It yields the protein CASSENRGENTEAFF.

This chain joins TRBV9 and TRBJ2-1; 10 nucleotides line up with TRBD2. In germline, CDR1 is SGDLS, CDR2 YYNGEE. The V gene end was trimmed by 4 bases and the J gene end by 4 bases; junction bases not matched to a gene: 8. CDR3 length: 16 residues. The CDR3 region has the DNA TGTGCCAGCAGCCCACGCCAAGCGGGAGGGTACAATGAGCAGTTCTTC. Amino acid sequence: CASSPRQAGGYNEQFF.

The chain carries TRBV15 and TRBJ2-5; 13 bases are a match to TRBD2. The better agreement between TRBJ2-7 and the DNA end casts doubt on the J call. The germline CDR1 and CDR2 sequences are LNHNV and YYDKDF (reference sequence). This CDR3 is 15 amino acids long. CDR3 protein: CATSTRTSGRYEQYF. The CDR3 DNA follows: TGTGCCACCAGCACTCGGACTAGCGGGAGATACGAGCAGTACTTC.

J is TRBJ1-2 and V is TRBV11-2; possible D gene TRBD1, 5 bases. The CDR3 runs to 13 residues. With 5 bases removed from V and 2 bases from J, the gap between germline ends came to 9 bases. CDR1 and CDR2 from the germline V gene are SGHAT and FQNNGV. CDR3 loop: CASSQGFNYGYTF. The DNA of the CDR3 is TGTGCCAGCAGCCAGGGTTTCAACTATGGCTACACCTTC.

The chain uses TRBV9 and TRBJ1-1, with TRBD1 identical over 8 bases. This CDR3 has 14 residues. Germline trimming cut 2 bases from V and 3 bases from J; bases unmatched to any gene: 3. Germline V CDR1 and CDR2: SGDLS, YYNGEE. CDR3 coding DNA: TGTGCCAGCAGCGTGGCAGGGGGCTACACTGAAGCTTTCTTT. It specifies CASSVAGGYTEAFF.

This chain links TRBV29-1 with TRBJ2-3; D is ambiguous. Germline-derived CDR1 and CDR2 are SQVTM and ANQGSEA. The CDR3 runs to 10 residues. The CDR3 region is CTILDNTQYF. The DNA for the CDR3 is TGCACCATACTCGACAATACGCAGTATTTT.

The CDR3 DNA reads TGCAGCGTTGAGGCAGGGGCTAGATCCTACAATGAGCAGTTCTTC. It encodes CSVEAGARSYNEQFF. The chain is built from TRBV29-1 and TRBJ2-1; tentatively, D is TRBD1 (6 bases). CDR3 length: 15 amino acids. Germline lookup yields CDR1 SQVTM and CDR2 ANQGSEA. V was cut by 3 bases and J by 1 base, with 13 bases left in between.

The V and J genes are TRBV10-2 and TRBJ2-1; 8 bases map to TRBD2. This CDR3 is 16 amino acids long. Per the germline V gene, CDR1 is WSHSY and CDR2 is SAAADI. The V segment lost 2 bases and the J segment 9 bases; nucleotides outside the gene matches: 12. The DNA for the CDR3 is TGCGCCAGCAGTGAGCAAGCGGGGGCCTTAAGGGGTGAGCAGTTCTTC. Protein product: CASSEQAGALRGEQFF.

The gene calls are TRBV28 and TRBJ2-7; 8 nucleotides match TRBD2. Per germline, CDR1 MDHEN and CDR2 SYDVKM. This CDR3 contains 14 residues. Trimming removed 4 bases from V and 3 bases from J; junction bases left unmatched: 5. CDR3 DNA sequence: TGTGCCAGCAGTTCCTTGGCGGGGGGCTACGAGCAGTACTTC. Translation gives CASSSLAGGYEQYF.

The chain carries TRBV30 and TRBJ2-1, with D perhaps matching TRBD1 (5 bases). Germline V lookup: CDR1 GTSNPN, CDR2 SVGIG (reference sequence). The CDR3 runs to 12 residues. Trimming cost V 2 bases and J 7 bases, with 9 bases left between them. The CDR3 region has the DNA TGTGCCTGGAGTTCTCAGGGTAATGAGCAGTTCTTC. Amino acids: CAWSSQGNEQFF. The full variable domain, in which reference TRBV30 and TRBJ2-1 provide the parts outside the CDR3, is SQTIHQWPATLVQPVGSPLSLECTVEGTSNPNLYWYRQAAGRGLQLLFYSVGIGQISSEVPQNLSASRPQDRQFILSSKKLLLSDSGFYLCAWSSQGNEQFFGPGTRLTVL.

CDR3 in DNA: TGTGCCACTCAGGGGAGAGCTAACACCGGGGAGCTGTTTTTT. As protein: CATQGRANTGELFF. The chain combines TRBV7-9 with TRBJ2-2, with a weak D call TRBD1 (6 bases). From germline, CDR1 is SEHNR and CDR2 FQNEAQ (reference sequence). V was pared by 10 bases and J by 2 bases, with 14 bases between. The CDR3 covers 14 residues.

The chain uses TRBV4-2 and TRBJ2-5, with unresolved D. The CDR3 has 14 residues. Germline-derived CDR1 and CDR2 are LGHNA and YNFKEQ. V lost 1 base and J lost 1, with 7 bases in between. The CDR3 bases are TGTGCCAGCAGCCAAGTGGAGAGCCAAGAGACCCAGTACTTC. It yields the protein CASSQVESQETQYF.

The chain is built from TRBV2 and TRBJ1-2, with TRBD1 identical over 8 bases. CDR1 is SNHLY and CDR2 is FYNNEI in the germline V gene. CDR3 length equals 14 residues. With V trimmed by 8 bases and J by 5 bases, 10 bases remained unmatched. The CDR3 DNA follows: TGTGCCAGCCCAGGACAGGGAAGGGGGTATGGCTACACCTTC. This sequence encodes CASPGQGRGYGYTF.

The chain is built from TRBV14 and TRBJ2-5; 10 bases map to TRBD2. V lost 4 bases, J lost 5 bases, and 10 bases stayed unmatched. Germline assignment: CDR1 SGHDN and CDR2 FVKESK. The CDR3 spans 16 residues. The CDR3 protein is CASSPGLARWEETQYF. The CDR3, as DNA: TGTGCCAGCAGCCCGGGACTAGCGAGATGGGAGGAGACCCAGTACTTC.

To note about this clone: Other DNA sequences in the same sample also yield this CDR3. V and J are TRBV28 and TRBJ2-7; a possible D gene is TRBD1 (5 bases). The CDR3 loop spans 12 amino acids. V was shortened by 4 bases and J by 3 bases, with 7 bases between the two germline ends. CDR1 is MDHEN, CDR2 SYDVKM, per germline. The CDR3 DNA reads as TGTGCCAGCAGTTCCGACAGCTACGAGCAGTACTTC. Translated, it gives CASSSDSYEQYF.

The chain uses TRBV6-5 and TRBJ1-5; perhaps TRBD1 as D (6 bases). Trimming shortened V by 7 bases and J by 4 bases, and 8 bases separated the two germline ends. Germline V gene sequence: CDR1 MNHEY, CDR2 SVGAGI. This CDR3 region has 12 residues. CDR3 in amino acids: CASKQGNQPQHF. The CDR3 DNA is TGTGCCAGCAAGCAGGGGAATCAGCCCCAGCATTTT.

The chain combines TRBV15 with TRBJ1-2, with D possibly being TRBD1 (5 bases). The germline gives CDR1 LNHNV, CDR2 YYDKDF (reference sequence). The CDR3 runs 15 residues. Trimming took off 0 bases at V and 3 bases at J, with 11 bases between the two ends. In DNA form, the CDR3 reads TGTGCCACCAGCAGAGATCAGGGCACTTACTATGGCTACACCTTC. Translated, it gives CATSRDQGTYYGYTF. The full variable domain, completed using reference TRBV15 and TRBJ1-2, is DAMVIQNPRYQVTQFGKPVTLSCSQTLNHNVMYWYQQKSSQAPKLLFHYYDKDFNNEADTPDNFQSRRPNTSFCFLDIRSPGLGDTAMYLCATSRDQGTYYGYTFGSGTRLTVV.

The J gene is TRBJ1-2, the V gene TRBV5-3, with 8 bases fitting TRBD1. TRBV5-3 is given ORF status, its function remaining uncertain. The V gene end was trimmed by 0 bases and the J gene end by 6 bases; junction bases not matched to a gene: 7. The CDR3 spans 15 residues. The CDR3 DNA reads TGTGCCAGAAGCTTGGGGGGACAGGAACAAGATGGCTACACCTTC. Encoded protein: CARSLGGQEQDGYTF.

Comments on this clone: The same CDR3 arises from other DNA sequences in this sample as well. The CDR3 region has the DNA TGTGCCAGCAGCAGACAGGGGGGCACCTACGAGCAGTACTTC. The encoded protein is CASSRQGGTYEQYF. This rearrangement joins TRBV5-8 to TRBJ2-7, with 9 bases fitting TRBD1. This CDR3 contains 14 residues. The V gene's germline CDR1 is SGHTS and CDR2 YDEGEE. V lost 4 bases, J lost 2 bases, and 4 bases stayed unmatched.

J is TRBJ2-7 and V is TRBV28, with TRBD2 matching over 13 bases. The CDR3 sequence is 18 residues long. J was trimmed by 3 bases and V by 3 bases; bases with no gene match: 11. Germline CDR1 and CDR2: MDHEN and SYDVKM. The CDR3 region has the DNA TGTGCCAGCAGTTTCCCTTATCCGGGACTAGCGGGGATCTACGAGCAGTACTTC. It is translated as CASSFPYPGLAGIYEQYF.